The sequence of this TCR beta chain was determined in a study of T-cell reconstitution after alpha-beta-depleted transplantation in children. In germline, CDR1 is DFQATT, CDR2 SNEGSKA (reference sequence). Trimming removed 4 bases from V and 1 base from J, with 7 bases in between. The CDR3 spans 13 residues. Using unique molecular identifiers, the investigators prepared the TCRbeta library. TCRdb redid the calling of the PCR reads with MiXCR, one entry per CDR3 protein. The data show around 490,000 distinct CDR3 sequences, over 9.5% seen once. Study-wide results and caveats: T-cell counts and diversity at one year post-transplant came mainly from newly produced T cells. Expanded clones from the graft, numbering several hundred, reportedly supplied alpha-beta T cells about two months after transplant.

A few counts support this clonotype. Its antigen remains unknown. The sequence came from a female patient between 2 and 15 years old who had a stem cell transplant for aplastic anemia, so the T cells may come from the graft donor. This chain links TRBV20-1 with TRBJ2-2; perhaps TRBD2 as D (6 bases). The sample in question was PBMCs, mostly from graft donor cells, obtained 180 days after TCRalphabeta/CD19-depleted stem cell transplant. The CDR3 DNA is TGCAGTGCTAAGCGGGTGAACACCGGGGAGCTGTTTTTT. Translating gives CSAKRVNTGELFF.